The 8 T cell receptor beta chains listed next were all sequenced from one sample in a study of blood T cell repertoires in COVID-19. TCRdb keeps only in-frame clones here, not all; method: immunoSEQ multiplex PCR. The sample records some 400,000 clones, roughly 86% being singletons. The sequencing input was PBMCs or T cells enriched from blood (not recorded which). The receptors were sampled from a man aged 25-45 years who had recovered from COVID-19.

The chain employs TRBV7-9 and TRBJ1-2, with TRBD1 matching 9 bases. The germline V gene encodes CDR1 SEHNR and CDR2 FQNEAQ (reference sequence). The junction had 10 bases not matched to a gene; V was cut back by 5 bases and J by 0 bases. This CDR3 is built from 17 residues. The CDR3 region has the DNA TGTGCCAGCAGCCCATCGGGACAGGGAGAACCTAACTATGGCTACACCTTC. Translated: CASSPSGQGEPNYGYTF.

The rearrangement links TRBV4-1 to TRBJ2-3; a weak D match, TRBD2 (6 bases). Trimming left V 4 bases short and J 6 bases short, with 17 bases between. CDR1 and CDR2 (germline): MGHRA, YSYEKL. CDR3 length: 15 amino acids. In DNA, the CDR3 is TGCGCCAGCAGCCCCCGAAAGGAGGGGAAGGATACGCAGTATTTT. As protein: CASSPRKEGKDTQYF.

The chain joins TRBV11-3 to TRBJ2-7, with D possibly matching TRBD2 (5 bases). This CDR3 spans 13 amino acids. Germline V lookup: CDR1 SGHNT, CDR2 YENEEA. Deletions cut 5 bases from V and 5 bases from J, with 13 bases between. Written as DNA, the CDR3 is TGTGCCAGCAGCCCCCGGGCTAGCCACGAGCAGTACTTC. It specifies CASSPRASHEQYF.

The gene calls are TRBV7-8 and TRBJ1-4; no definite D call. From germline, CDR1 is SGHVS and CDR2 FQNEAQ. The CDR3 sequence is 15 residues long. V lost 1 base to trimming and J lost 5 bases, with 11 bases between them. The CDR3, as DNA: TGTGCCAGCAGCTTAGATTTTCGCGGAAATGAAAAACTGTTTTTT. Translation: CASSLDFRGNEKLFF.

J is TRBJ2-5 and V is TRBV4-2; tentative D call: TRBD1 (6 bases). V lost 0 bases to trimming and J lost 6 bases, with 14 bases between them. CDR1 and CDR2 (germline): LGHNA, YNFKEQ. This CDR3 spans 15 amino acids. DNA for the CDR3: TGTGCCAGCAGCCAAGATGCCCAGGGGCTACAGACCCAGTACTTC. This encodes CASSQDAQGLQTQYF.

This clone was detected only a few times. The chain carries TRBV11-2 and TRBJ1-6; 9 bases agree with TRBD1. The CDR3 covers 14 residues. Germline V gene data show CDR1 as SGHAT and CDR2 as FQNNGV. V lost 3 bases to trimming and J lost 9 bases; unmatched junction nucleotides: 3. This chain's CDR3 is CASSFGQGSSPLHF. The CDR3 bases are TGTGCCAGCAGCTTTGGACAGGGGAGTTCACCCCTCCACTTT.

The rearrangement uses TRBV7-9 and TRBJ1-6; D possibly corresponds to TRBD1 (6 bases). CDR1 SEHNR and CDR2 FQNEAQ come from the germline V gene (reference sequence). Trimming stripped 2 bases from V and 1 base from J, with 12 bases between. This CDR3 is built from 17 residues. The CDR3: CASSLKLRGSYNSPLHF. As DNA, the CDR3 is TGTGCCAGCAGCTTAAAGTTAAGGGGGTCCTATAATTCACCCCTCCACTTT.

The CDR3 nucleotides read TGCGCCAGCAGCCAAGAAGGGACAGGGACTACTCCCCCGTTCTTC. Its translation: CASSQEGTGTTPPFF. The genes are TRBV4-1 and TRBJ2-1; TRBD1 matches 9 bases. CDR1 MGHRA and CDR2 YSYEKL come from the germline V gene. Losses at the gene ends were 0 bases for V and 15 bases for J; bases not matched to a gene: 12. The CDR3 extends over 15 amino acids.